What follows describes a single T cell receptor (beta chain). These data belong to a study of early T cells in non-severe SARS-CoV-2 infection. TCRdb analysed the 5' RACE reads with MiXCR anew, one entry per CDR3 protein. The table includes about 110,000 distinct CDR3 sequences, around an eighth detected once. This CDR3 is 16 amino acids long. The germline gives CDR1 KGHDR, CDR2 SFDVKD. With 3 bases clipped from V and 7 bases from J, the junction kept 5 bases outside the gene matches. This receptor was taken from an adult who was a healthcare worker with PCR-confirmed SARS-CoV-2 infection or an uninfected control (not recorded which). The sample consisted of whole blood. The chain is built from TRBV24-1 and TRBJ2-1; 13 bases align to TRBD2. DNA for the CDR3: TGTGCCACCAGTGATGGGACTAGCGGGATGGGGAATGAGCAGTTCTTC. Protein sequence: CATSDGTSGMGNEQFF.